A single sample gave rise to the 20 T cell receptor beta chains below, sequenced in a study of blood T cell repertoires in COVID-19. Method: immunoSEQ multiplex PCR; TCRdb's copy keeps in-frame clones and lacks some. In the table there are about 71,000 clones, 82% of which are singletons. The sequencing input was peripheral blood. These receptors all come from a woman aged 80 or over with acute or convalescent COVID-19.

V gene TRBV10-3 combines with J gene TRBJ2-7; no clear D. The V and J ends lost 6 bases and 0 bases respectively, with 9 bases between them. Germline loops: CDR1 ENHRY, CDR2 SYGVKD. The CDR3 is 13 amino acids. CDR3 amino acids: CAIRGRLSYEQYF. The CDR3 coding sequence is TGTGCCATCAGAGGCAGACTCTCCTACGAGCAGTACTTC.

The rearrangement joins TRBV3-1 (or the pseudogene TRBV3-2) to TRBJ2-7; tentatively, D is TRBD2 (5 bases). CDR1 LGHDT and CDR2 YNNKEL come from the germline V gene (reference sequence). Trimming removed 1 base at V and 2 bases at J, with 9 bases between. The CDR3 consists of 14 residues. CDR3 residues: CASSQGGVPYEQYF. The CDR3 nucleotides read TGTGCCAGCAGCCAAGGGGGAGTACCCTACGAGCAGTACTTC.

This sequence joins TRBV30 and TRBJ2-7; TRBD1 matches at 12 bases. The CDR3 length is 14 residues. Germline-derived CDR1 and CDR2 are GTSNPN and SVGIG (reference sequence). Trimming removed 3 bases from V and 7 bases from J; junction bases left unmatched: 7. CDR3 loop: CAWRPGQGAGEQYF. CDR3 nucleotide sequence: TGTGCCTGGAGGCCGGGACAGGGGGCTGGAGAGCAGTACTTC.

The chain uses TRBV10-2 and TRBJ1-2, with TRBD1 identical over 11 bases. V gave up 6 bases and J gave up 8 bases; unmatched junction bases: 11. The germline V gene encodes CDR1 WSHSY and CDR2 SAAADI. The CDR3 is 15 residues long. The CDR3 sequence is CASSPTGTGGKGYTF. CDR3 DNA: TGCGCCAGCAGCCCCACCGGGACAGGGGGAAAGGGCTACACCTTC.

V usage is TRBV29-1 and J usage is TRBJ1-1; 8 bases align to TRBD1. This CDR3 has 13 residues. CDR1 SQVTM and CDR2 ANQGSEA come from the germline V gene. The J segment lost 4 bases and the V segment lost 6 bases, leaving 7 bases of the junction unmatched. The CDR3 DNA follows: TGCAGCGTCGCGGACAGGGTGGGCACTGAAGCTTTCTTT. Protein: CSVADRVGTEAFF.

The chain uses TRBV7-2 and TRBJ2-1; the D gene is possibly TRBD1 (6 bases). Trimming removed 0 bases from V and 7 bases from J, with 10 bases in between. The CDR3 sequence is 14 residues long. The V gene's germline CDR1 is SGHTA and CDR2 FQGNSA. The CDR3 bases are TGTGCCAGCAGCTTAGCTGCAGGGGCGAATGAGCAGTTCTTC. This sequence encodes CASSLAAGANEQFF.

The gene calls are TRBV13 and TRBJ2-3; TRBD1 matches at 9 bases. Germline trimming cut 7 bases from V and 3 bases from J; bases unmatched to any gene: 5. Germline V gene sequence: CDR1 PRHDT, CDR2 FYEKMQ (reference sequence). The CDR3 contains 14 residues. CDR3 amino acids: CASNRQGGTDTQYF. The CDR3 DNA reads TGTGCCAGCAACCGACAGGGGGGAACAGATACGCAGTATTTT.

CDR3 sequence: CASSQTSGANNEQFF. The CDR3, as DNA: TGTGCCAGCAGCCAAACTAGCGGAGCCAACAATGAGCAGTTCTTC. The genes are TRBV3-1 (or the pseudogene TRBV3-2) and TRBJ2-1; TRBD2 matches 8 bases. Trimming cost V 2 bases and J 5 bases; bases outside gene matches: 5. Per germline, CDR1 LGHDT and CDR2 YNNKEL (reference sequence). This CDR3 spans 15 amino acids.

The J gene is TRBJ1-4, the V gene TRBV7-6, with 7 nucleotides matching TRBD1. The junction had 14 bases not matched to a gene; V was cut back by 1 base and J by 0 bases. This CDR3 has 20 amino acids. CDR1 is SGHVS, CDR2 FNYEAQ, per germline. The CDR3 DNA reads TGTGCCAGCAGCTTAGACGACGGGACAGTAGCCGTTGCAACTAATGAAAAACTGTTTTTT. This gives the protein CASSLDDGTVAVATNEKLFF.

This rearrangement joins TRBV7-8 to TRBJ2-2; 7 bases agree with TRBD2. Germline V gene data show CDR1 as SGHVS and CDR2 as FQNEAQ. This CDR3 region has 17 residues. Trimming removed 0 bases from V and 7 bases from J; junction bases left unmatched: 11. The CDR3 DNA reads TGTGCCAGCAGCTTAGCGAGGCAAGGACTAGACGGCGGGGAGCTGTTTTTT. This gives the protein CASSLARQGLDGGELFF.

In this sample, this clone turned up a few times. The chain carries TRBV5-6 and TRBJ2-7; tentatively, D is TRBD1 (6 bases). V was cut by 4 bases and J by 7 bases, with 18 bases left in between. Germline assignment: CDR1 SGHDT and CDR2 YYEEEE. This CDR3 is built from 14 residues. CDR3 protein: CASSPARGFGEQYF. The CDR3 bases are TGTGCCAGCAGCCCGGCCAGGGGATTCGGAGAGCAGTACTTC.

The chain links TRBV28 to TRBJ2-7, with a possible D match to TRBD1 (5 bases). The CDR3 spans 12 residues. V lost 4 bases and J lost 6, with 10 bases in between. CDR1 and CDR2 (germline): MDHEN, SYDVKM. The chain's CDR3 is CASSSRQFEQYF. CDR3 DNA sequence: TGTGCCAGCAGTTCAAGACAGTTCGAGCAGTACTTC.

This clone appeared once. The CDR3 spells CASSLAAADLGPQHF. The CDR3 region has the DNA TGTGCCAGCAGCTTAGCGGCGGCGGATTTGGGGCCCCAGCATTTT. The chain has TRBV7-2 and TRBJ1-5; unclear D gene. This CDR3 region has 15 residues. The V gene's germline CDR1 is SGHTA and CDR2 FQGNSA. Deletions cut 0 bases from V and 9 bases from J, with 15 bases between.

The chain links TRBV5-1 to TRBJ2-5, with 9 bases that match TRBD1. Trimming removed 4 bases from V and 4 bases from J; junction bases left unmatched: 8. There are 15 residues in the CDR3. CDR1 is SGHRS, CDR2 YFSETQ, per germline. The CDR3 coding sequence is TGCGCCAGCAGCCCCGCCGGGACAGGGCGAGAGACCCAGTACTTC. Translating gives CASSPAGTGRETQYF. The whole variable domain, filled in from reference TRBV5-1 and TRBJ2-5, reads KAGVTQTPRYLIKTRGQQVTLSCSPISGHRSVSWYQQTPGQGLQFLFEYFSETQRNKGNFPGRFSGRQFSNSRSEMNVSTLELGDSALYLCASSPAGTGRETQYFGPGTRLLVL.

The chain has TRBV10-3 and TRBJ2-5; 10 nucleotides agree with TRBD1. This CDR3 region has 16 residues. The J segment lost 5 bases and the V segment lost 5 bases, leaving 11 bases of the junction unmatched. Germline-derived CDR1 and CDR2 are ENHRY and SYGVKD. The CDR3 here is CAISHIDRGRKETQYF. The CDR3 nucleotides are TGTGCCATCAGTCATATTGACAGGGGGCGCAAGGAGACCCAGTACTTC.

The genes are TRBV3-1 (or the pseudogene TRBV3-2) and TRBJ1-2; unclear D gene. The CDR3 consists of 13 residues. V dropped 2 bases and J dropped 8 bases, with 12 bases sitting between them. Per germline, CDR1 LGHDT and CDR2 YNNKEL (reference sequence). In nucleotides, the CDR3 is TGTGCCAGCAGCCAACCCCATGGCGGGGGCTACACCTTC. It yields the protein CASSQPHGGGYTF.

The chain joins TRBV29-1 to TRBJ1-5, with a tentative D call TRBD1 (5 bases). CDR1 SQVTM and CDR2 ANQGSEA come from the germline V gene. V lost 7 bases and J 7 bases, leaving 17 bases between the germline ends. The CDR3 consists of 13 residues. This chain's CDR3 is CSAQVGGDQPQHF. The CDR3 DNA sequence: TGCAGCGCCCAGGTGGGGGGAGACCAGCCCCAGCATTTT.

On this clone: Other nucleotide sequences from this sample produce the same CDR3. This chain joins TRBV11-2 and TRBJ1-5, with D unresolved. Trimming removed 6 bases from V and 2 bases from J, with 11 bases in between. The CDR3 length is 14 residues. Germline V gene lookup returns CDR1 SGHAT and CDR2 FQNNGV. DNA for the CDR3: TGTGCCAGCAGTCTTGGTTCGGGCAATCAGCCCCAGCATTTT. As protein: CASSLGSGNQPQHF.

DNA of the CDR3: TGCGCCAGCAGCTTGGGTGGGAGTAGAGGCTACACCTTC. Protein: CASSLGGSRGYTF. The V call is TRBV5-1, the J call TRBJ1-2; no definite D call. The germline CDR1 and CDR2 sequences are SGHRS and YFSETQ. The CDR3 runs to 13 residues. The V end lost 0 bases, the J end lost 8 bases, and 11 bases lay between the germline ends.

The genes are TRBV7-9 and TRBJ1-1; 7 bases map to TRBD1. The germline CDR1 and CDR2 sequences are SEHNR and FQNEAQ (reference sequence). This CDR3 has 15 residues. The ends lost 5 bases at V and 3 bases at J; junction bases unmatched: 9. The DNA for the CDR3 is TGTGCCAGCAGCATAGGGGCCCAGGGGGACACTGAAGCTTTCTTT. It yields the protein CASSIGAQGDTEAFF. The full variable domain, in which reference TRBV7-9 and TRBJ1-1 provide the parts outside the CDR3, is DTGVSQNPRHKITKRGQNVTFRCDPISEHNRLYWYRQTLGQGPEFLTYFQNEAQLEKSRLLSDRFSAERPKGSFSTLEIQRTEQGDSAMYLCASSIGAQGDTEAFFGQGTRLTVV.